The 20 T cell receptor beta chains given below trace back to one sample, sequenced in a study of technical replicates of blood from a few donors. Here immunoSEQ multiplex PCR was the method, and the copy in TCRdb shows in-frame clones only, minus some. The sample has approximately 73,000 clones; roughly 90% are singletons. The sample taken for sequencing was T cells isolated from PBMCs. Receptor source: a human donor in good health.

This chain joins TRBV6-5 and TRBJ2-7, with D possibly being TRBD1 (5 bases). Germline CDR1 and CDR2: MNHEY and SVGAGI. V was pared by 0 bases and J by 0 bases, with 12 bases between. This CDR3 has 16 residues. The CDR3 protein is CASSYSLRAGSYEQYF. The CDR3 DNA reads as TGTGCCAGCAGTTACTCGCTCAGGGCCGGCTCCTACGAGCAGTACTTC.

The chain employs TRBV7-9 and TRBJ2-7; 11 positions match TRBD2. V was pared by 4 bases and J by 0 bases, with 8 bases of the junction left unmatched. Germline CDR1 reads SEHNR; CDR2 reads FQNEAQ (reference sequence). There are 17 residues in the CDR3. DNA for the CDR3: TGTGCCAGCAGCTCGGTACTAGCGGGAGCCCCCTCCTACGAGCAGTACTTC. This encodes CASSSVLAGAPSYEQYF.

This clone turned up a few times. The chain employs TRBV7-3 and TRBJ2-2; D perhaps matches TRBD2 (5 bases). The V end was cut by 0 bases, the J end by 6 bases, with 11 bases between. Germline CDR1 is SGHTA and CDR2 is FQGTGA. This CDR3 comprises 15 residues. The CDR3 DNA follows: TGTGCCAGCAGCTTAACCGGACTCCCTTCCGGGGAGCTGTTTTTT. Amino acid sequence: CASSLTGLPSGELFF.

The chain combines TRBV4-2 with TRBJ2-7, with D possibly TRBD1 on 5 matching bases. Germline V gene data show CDR1 as LGHNA and CDR2 as YNFKEQ. The V end lost 0 bases, the J end lost 6 bases, and 12 bases lay between the germline ends. CDR3 length equals 14 residues. The CDR3 sequence: CASSQDPAGLEQYF. The CDR3 DNA is TGTGCCAGCAGCCAAGATCCGGCAGGGCTCGAGCAGTACTTC.

The V gene is TRBV4-1, the J gene TRBJ2-1; possibly TRBD2 for D (6 bases). Deletions cut 6 bases from V and 2 bases from J, with 14 bases between. From germline, CDR1 is MGHRA and CDR2 YSYEKL. The CDR3 totals 15 residues. The CDR3, as DNA: TGCGCCAGCAGTCTGGGGGGACTGGCCTACAATGAGCAGTTCTTC. This gives the protein CASSLGGLAYNEQFF.

The gene calls are TRBV29-1 and TRBJ2-7; 7 bases match TRBD1. Germline lookup yields CDR1 SQVTM and CDR2 ANQGSEA. V dropped 2 bases and J dropped 2; count of bases not matched to a gene: 6. This CDR3 spans 14 amino acids. The CDR3 spells CSVETGTDTYEQYF. Written as DNA, the CDR3 is TGCAGCGTTGAAACCGGGACAGACACCTACGAGCAGTACTTC.

This clone was seen just once. The chain has TRBV6-5 and TRBJ1-1, with 9 bases fitting TRBD1. The germline CDR1 and CDR2 sequences are MNHEY and SVGAGI. Germline trimming cut 5 bases from V and 5 bases from J; bases unmatched to any gene: 6. This CDR3 has 14 residues. Written as DNA, the CDR3 is TGTGCCAGCAGTGCTGGGACAGGGCTAACTGAAGCTTTCTTT. This codes for CASSAGTGLTEAFF.

The CDR3 reads CAFEDFTTPGNTIYF. The CDR3 coding sequence is TGTGCCTTCGAGGATTTTACTACCCCTGGAAACACCATATATTTT. The rearrangement links TRBV30 to TRBJ1-3, with D uncertain. The CDR3 runs to 15 residues. CDR1 and CDR2 (germline): GTSNPN, SVGIG (reference sequence). The ends were cut back, 7 bases at V and 2 bases at J, with 18 bases in the middle.

V is TRBV5-6 and J is TRBJ2-7, with no clear D. Per the germline V gene, CDR1 is SGHDT and CDR2 is YYEEEE. The CDR3 runs to 11 residues. V lost 3 bases and J lost 2, with 3 bases in between. The CDR3 DNA reads TGTGCCAGCAGCTATACCTACGAGCAGTACTTC. Its translation: CASSYTYEQYF. The whole variable domain, remainder taken from reference TRBV5-6 and TRBJ2-7, is DAGVTQSPTHLIKTRGQQVTLRCSPKSGHDTVSWYQQALGQGPQFIFQYYEEEERQRGNFPDRFSGHQFPNYSSELNVNALLLGDSALYLCASSYTYEQYFGPGTRLTVT.

This chain connects TRBV28 to TRBJ2-7; no definite D call. Deletions cut 5 bases from V and 5 bases from J, with 10 bases between. Germline CDR1 reads MDHEN; CDR2 reads SYDVKM. CDR3 length: 12 amino acids. DNA of the CDR3: TGTGCCAGCAGTCCAGATGTAAACGAGCAGTACTTC. Translating gives CASSPDVNEQYF.

This chain joins TRBV7-8 and TRBJ2-2; 9 bases match TRBD1. This CDR3 contains 15 residues. Germline-derived CDR1 and CDR2 are SGHVS and FQNEAQ. V shed 1 base, J shed 5 bases, and the junction held 2 bases outside the gene matches. DNA of the CDR3: TGTGCCAGCAGCTTAGGACAGGGGGGAACCGGGGAGCTGTTTTTT. Encoded protein: CASSLGQGGTGELFF.

The chain combines TRBV19 with TRBJ2-3; the match to TRBD1 covers 8 bases. This CDR3 spans 13 amino acids. Germline V CDR1 and CDR2: LNHDA, SQIVND (reference sequence). With V trimmed by 10 bases and J by 4 bases, 7 bases remained unmatched. Here the CDR3 reads CATADRGPDTQYF. The CDR3 coding sequence is TGTGCCACCGCAGACAGGGGCCCAGATACGCAGTATTTT.

V and J are TRBV7-9 and TRBJ1-2; D gene unclear. Germline-derived CDR1 and CDR2 are SEHNR and FQNEAQ (reference sequence). The V and J ends lost 1 base and 7 bases respectively, with 13 bases between them. The CDR3 has 14 residues. This CDR3 is CASSLGSLRSGYTF. In DNA form, the CDR3 reads TGTGCCAGCAGCTTAGGTTCTCTGAGGTCTGGCTACACCTTC.

The rearrangement uses TRBV10-2 and TRBJ2-3, with 9 bases lining up with TRBD2. With V trimmed by 7 bases and J by 12 bases, 5 bases remained unmatched. In germline, CDR1 is WSHSY, CDR2 SAAADI. This CDR3 comprises 11 residues. The DNA of the CDR3 is TGCGCCAGCAATTTAGCGGGAGAACAGTATTTT. Protein product: CASNLAGEQYF.

The genes are TRBV9 and TRBJ2-1; D not certain. The germline CDR1 and CDR2 sequences are SGDLS and YYNGEE. The CDR3 extends over 11 amino acids. V lost 0 bases to trimming and J lost 8 bases, with 3 bases between them. CDR3 DNA: TGTGCCAGCAGCGTAGCGGATGAGCAGTTCTTC. It specifies CASSVADEQFF.

This clone has only one observation. The chain is built from TRBV2 and TRBJ2-7; D might be TRBD1 (5 bases). V was trimmed by 4 bases and J by 5 bases, leaving 9 bases between them. The CDR3 has 12 amino acids. Looked up from germline, CDR1 is SNHLY and CDR2 is FYNNEI. The CDR3 DNA follows: TGTGCCAGCAGTGCAGGGTTCAACGAGCAGTACTTC. It translates to CASSAGFNEQYF.

This chain connects TRBV29-1 to TRBJ2-7, with D unclear. With 7 bases removed from V and 3 bases from J, the gap between germline ends came to 16 bases. This CDR3 spans 13 amino acids. Germline values: CDR1 SQVTM, CDR2 ANQGSEA. CDR3 DNA: TGCAGCGCATTAGGAGAAGTTCACTACGAGCAGTACTTC. The encoded protein is CSALGEVHYEQYF.

The gene calls are TRBV5-1 and TRBJ2-7; a weak D match, TRBD1 (6 bases). Trimming removed 1 base from V and 2 bases from J, with 10 bases in between. The CDR3 is made up of 14 amino acids. Germline V CDR1 and CDR2: SGHRS, YFSETQ. CDR3 sequence: CASSLFWDTYEQYF. In DNA form, the CDR3 reads TGCGCCAGCAGCTTGTTTTGGGACACCTACGAGCAGTACTTC.

The V gene is TRBV30, the J gene TRBJ2-7; the D gene is possibly TRBD2 (5 bases). CDR1 and CDR2 from the germline V gene are GTSNPN and SVGIG (reference sequence). Trimming cost V 0 bases and J 7 bases, with 16 bases left between them. This CDR3 contains 14 residues. The CDR3 coding sequence is TGTGCCTGGAGTGTCGGGAACAGTCAGAGGGAGCAGTACTTC. This sequence encodes CAWSVGNSQREQYF.

The chain combines TRBV9 with TRBJ2-1; D is undetermined. Germline V gene data show CDR1 as SGDLS and CDR2 as YYNGEE. Trimming took off 1 base at V and 8 bases at J, with 7 bases between the two ends. This CDR3 region has 12 residues. The CDR3 sequence is CASSVTLDEQFF. The CDR3 coding sequence is TGTGCCAGCAGCGTAACTCTCGATGAGCAGTTCTTC.